This is a list of T cell receptor beta chains from one sample in a study of molecular identifiers for immune sequencing clone quantification. TCRdb fed the PCR reads into MiXCR, producing one record per CDR3 protein. Of fewer than 350,000 distinct CDR3 sequences in the sample, 24% are singletons; the top ten hold approximately 0.74%. The sample taken for sequencing was naive CD8+ T cells from blood, with Jurkat cell RNA spiked in. The receptors here all came from a human donor in good health. Some libraries in this study had Jurkat cell RNA spiked in. Each CDR3 is given with its conserved first and last residue. D genes are given only for firm matches. Some rows mark clone size as missing; the rest say once, few, many or name a class of expanded clone.

TRBV29-1	TRBD2	TRBJ2-5	few	TGCAGCGTTGTGCCCCTAGCGGGGGAAGAGACCCAGTACTTC	CSVVPLAGEETQYF
TRBV7-9	TRBD2	TRBJ2-7	few	TGTGCCAGCAGTCCGCGGAACCAGCTGGGACTAGCGGCCTACGAGCAGTACTTC	CASSPRNQLGLAAYEQYF
TRBV12-3/TRBV12-4	NA	TRBJ1-1	NA	TGTGCCAGCAGTCGCATATGGGGGGGACAGAACACTGAAGCTTTCTTT	CASSRIWGGQNTEAFF
TRBV13	TRBD1	TRBJ1-1	many	TGTGCCAGCAGCCCCACCGGACAGGGTGGAACTGAAGCTTTCTTT	CASSPTGQGGTEAFF
TRBV9	NA	TRBJ2-3	many	TGTGCCAGCAGCGTCGGGACGACTAACACAGATACGCAGTATTTT	CASSVGTTNTDTQYF
TRBV7-9	NA	TRBJ2-7	few	TGTGCCAGCAGATCCAGGAGCTCCTACGAGCAGTACTTC	CASRSRSSYEQYF
TRBV7-9	TRBD1	TRBJ1-4	NA	TGTGCCAGCGGACAGGCCGAAGGTGAAAAACTGTTTTTT	CASGQAEGEKLFF
TRBV9	NA	TRBJ2-2	few	TGTGCCAGCAGCGTAGCTTTCCGGACCGGGGAGCTGTTTTTT	CASSVAFRTGELFF
TRBV3-1	NA	TRBJ2-7	NA	TGTGCCAGCAGCCAAATATGGAGCGAGCAGTACTTC	CASSQIWSEQYF
TRBV7-9	TRBD1	TRBJ2-1	NA	TGTGCCAGCAGCTTCGCGGACAGGGTATACAATGGGCAGTTCTTC	CASSFADRVYNGQFF
TRBV27	TRBD2	TRBJ2-2	NA	TGTGCCAGCAGTCCGGGACTAGCGGGATGGTCAAACACCGGGGAGCTGTTTTTT	CASSPGLAGWSNTGELFF
TRBV3-1	TRBD1	TRBJ2-6	few	TGTGCCAGCAGCCAAGCCCGTGGCAGGGGGTCTGGGGCCAACGTCCTGACTTTC	CASSQARGRGSGANVLTF
TRBV11-2	NA	TRBJ2-4	many	TGTGCCAGCAGCTTAGACGTGCGAGCTTACATTCAGTACTTC	CASSLDVRAYIQYF
TRBV6-8	NA	TRBJ2-7	NA	TGTGCCAGCAGTTACTTGCGGGGGCCGGGGAACGAGCAGTACTTC	CASSYLRGPGNEQYF
TRBV4-2	NA	TRBJ1-5	many	TGTGCCAGCAGCCAAGACCCAGGCGTGGGTCAGCCCCAGCATTTT	CASSQDPGVGQPQHF
TRBV6-2/TRBV6-3	NA	TRBJ1-2	NA	TGTGCCAGCAGTTACTCTTACCCTTTCTATGGCTACACCTTC	CASSYSYPFYGYTF
TRBV27	NA	TRBJ1-1	NA	TGTGCCAGCAGTTCATCCCGGTGGACTGAAGCTTTCTTT	CASSSSRWTEAFF
TRBV7-9	TRBD1	TRBJ2-7	many	TGTGCCAGCAGCTTAAGGACAGGTGCCTACGAGCAGTACTTC	CASSLRTGAYEQYF
TRBV6-2/TRBV6-3	NA	TRBJ1-2	NA	TGTGCCAGCAGCCTCGCCCCCGGGCCAGACTATGGCTACACCTTC	CASSLAPGPDYGYTF
TRBV2	TRBD1	TRBJ2-1	NA	TGTGCCAGCAAGACAGGGGGGATCTACAATGAGCAGTTCTTC	CASKTGGIYNEQFF
TRBV12-3/TRBV12-4	TRBD1	TRBJ1-1	few	TGTGCCAGCAGTCACTCGGGACAGGGGGCGGTCACTGAAGCTTTCTTT	CASSHSGQGAVTEAFF
TRBV19	TRBD2	TRBJ2-7	many	TGTGCCAGTAGTATGGGCAGGGAGGGTTCCTACGAGCAGTACTTC	CASSMGREGSYEQYF
TRBV28	NA	TRBJ1-5	few	TGTGCCAGCAACGAGAGGACATCGAGTAATCAGCCCCAGCTTTTT	CASNERTSSNQPQLF
TRBV3-1	NA	TRBJ1-1	NA	TGTGCCAGCAGCCATGGCGGGATGAACACTGAAGCTTTCTTT	CASSHGGMNTEAFF
TRBV27	NA	TRBJ1-1	many	TGTGCCAGCAGTCGGCAGGGAAACACTGAAGCTTTCTTT	CASSRQGNTEAFF
TRBV30	TRBD2	TRBJ2-2	NA	TGTGCCTGGAGTGAACTAGCGAAAATAACCGGGGAGCTGTTTTTT	CAWSELAKITGELFF
TRBV5-1	TRBD1	TRBJ2-7	many	TGCGCCAGCAGCTTATCGTCAGGGGGCGCGATCTACGAGCAGTACTTC	CASSLSSGGAIYEQYF
TRBV7-6	NA	TRBJ2-2	many	TGTGCCAGCAGCTTAGCGCGAGAATCCGGGGAGCTGTTTTTT	CASSLARESGELFF
TRBV6-5	NA	TRBJ2-2	few	TGTGCCAGCAGTTACGGGACAAGAGTGGCCGGGGAGCTGTTTTTT	CASSYGTRVAGELFF
TRBV29-1	NA	TRBJ1-4	few	TGCAGCGTTGATCTGGGGTATAATGAAAAACTGTTTTTT	CSVDLGYNEKLFF
TRBV7-9	NA	TRBJ1-1	NA	TGTGCCAACAGCTCACCCTTGACAAGGGGAAGTGTCACTGAAGCTTTCTTT	CANSSPLTRGSVTEAFF
TRBV19	NA	TRBJ2-3	few	TGTGCCAGTAGTATGAGGTGGGATCGCACAGATACGCAGTATTTT	CASSMRWDRTDTQYF
TRBV4-1	NA	TRBJ2-3	NA	TGCGCCAGCAGCCAAGTTCGGACGGCCAAGACAGATACGCAGTATTTT	CASSQVRTAKTDTQYF
TRBV19	NA	TRBJ2-1	few	TGTGCCAGTAGTATATGGGGTACGGATACTGAGCAGTTCTTC	CASSIWGTDTEQFF
TRBV6-5	NA	TRBJ2-3	few	TGTGCCAGCAGTTGGCTAACGGGGGGCCCCGGGGATACGCAGTATTTT	CASSWLTGGPGDTQYF
TRBV13	TRBD2	TRBJ2-3	many	TGTGCCAGCAGCTTAGGCCTAGCGGGCCCAACAGATACGCAGTATTTT	CASSLGLAGPTDTQYF
TRBV27	TRBD1	TRBJ1-5	few	TGTGCCAGCAGGGAGGGACAGGGGGTCTATCAGCCCCAGCATTTT	CASREGQGVYQPQHF
TRBV9	NA	TRBJ2-5	NA	TGTGCCAGCAGCGCCGACGGCCGAGAGACCCAGTACTTC	CASSADGRETQYF
TRBV20-1	NA	TRBJ2-3	NA	TGCAGTGCTAGAGATGGGGGGACGCAGTATTTT	CSARDGGTQYF
TRBV14	TRBD1	TRBJ2-7	many	TGTGCCAGCAGCTATGGGACAGGGGTTCCCTACGAGCAGTACTTC	CASSYGTGVPYEQYF
TRBV7-9	TRBD2	TRBJ2-1	many	TGTGCCAGCAGGACCATAGCGGGAGGGCCCTATGAGCAGTTCTTC	CASRTIAGGPYEQFF
TRBV4-3	NA	TRBJ1-2	few	TGCGCCAGCAGCCCATCTCAGGGGCGAAGCTATGGCTACACCTTC	CASSPSQGRSYGYTF